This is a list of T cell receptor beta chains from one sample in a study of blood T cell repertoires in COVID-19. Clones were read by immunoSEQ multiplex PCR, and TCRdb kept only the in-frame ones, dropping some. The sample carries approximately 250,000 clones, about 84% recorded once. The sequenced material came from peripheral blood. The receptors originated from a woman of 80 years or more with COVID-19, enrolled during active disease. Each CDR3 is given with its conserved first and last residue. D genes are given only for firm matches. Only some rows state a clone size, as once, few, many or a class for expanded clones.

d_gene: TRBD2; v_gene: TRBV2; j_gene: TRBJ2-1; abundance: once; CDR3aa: CASSDLGGTAFF; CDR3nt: TGTGCCAGCAGTGATCTCGGGGGGACGGCGTTCTTC
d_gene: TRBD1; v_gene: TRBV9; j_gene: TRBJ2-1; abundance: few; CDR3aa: CASSVAGTAPGNEQFF; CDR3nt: TGTGCCAGCAGCGTAGCCGGGACAGCCCCTGGCAATGAGCAGTTCTTC
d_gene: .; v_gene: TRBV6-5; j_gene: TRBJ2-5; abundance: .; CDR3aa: CASSVGGVGTQYF; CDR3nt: TGTGCCAGCAGCGTCGGGGGAGTTGGGACCCAGTACTTC
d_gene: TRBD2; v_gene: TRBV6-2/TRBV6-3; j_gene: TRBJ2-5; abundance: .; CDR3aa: CASSRGLAGRGETQYF; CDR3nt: TGTGCCAGCAGTAGGGGACTAGCGGGGAGGGGAGAGACCCAGTACTTC
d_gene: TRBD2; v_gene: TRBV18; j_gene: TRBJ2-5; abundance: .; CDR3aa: CASSPPRGIQETQYF; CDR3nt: TGTGCCAGCTCACCACCGCGGGGGATCCAAGAGACCCAGTACTTC
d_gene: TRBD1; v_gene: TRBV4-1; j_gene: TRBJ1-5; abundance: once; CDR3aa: CASSQETSQGAQPQHF; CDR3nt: TGCGCCAGCAGCCAAGAAACTTCCCAGGGGGCTCAGCCCCAGCATTTT
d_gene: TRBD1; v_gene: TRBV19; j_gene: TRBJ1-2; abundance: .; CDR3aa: CASGGQPLPYGYTF; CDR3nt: TGTGCCAGTGGGGGACAGCCACTTCCCTATGGCTACACCTTC
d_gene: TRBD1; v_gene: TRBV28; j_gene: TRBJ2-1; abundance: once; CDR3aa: CASSLPRTGLTYNEQFF; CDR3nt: TGTGCCAGCAGTCTCCCCCGGACAGGGCTGACCTACAATGAGCAGTTCTTC
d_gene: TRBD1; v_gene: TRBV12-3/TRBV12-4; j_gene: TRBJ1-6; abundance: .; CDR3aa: CASGRQGGSPLHF; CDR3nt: TGTGCCAGCGGGCGACAGGGAGGATCACCCCTCCACTTT
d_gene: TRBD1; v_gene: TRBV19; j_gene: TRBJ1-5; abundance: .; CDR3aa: CASSIWTGDQPQHF; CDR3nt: TGTGCCAGTAGTATTTGGACAGGGGATCAGCCCCAGCATTTT
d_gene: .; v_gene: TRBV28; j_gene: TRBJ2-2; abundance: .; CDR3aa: CASIPGTLTGELFF; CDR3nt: TGTGCCAGCATTCCCGGGACACTAACCGGGGAGCTGTTTTTT
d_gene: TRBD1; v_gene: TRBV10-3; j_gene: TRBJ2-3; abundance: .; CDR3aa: CAIRTGQGGTDTQYF; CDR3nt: TGTGCCATCAGGACGGGACAGGGTGGTACAGATACGCAGTATTTT
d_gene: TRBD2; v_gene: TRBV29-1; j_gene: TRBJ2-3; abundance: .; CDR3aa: CSVGVRGRGSGGTLDTQYF; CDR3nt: TGCAGCGTTGGAGTTAGGGGCCGGGGCAGCGGGGGTACGTTGGATACGCAGTATTTT
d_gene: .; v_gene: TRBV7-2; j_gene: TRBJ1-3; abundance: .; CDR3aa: CASSLGTVVGNTIYF; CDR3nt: TGTGCCAGCAGCTTAGGGACAGTAGTTGGAAACACCATATATTTT
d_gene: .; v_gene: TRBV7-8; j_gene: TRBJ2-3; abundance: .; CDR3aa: CASSPIAGNRRTDTQYF; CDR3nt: TGTGCCAGCAGCCCTATCGCGGGGAATCGTAGGACAGATACGCAGTATTTT
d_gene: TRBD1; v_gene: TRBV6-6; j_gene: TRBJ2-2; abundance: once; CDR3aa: CASRRRTGEATGELFF; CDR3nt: TGTGCCAGCAGACGCCGGACAGGGGAGGCCACCGGGGAGCTGTTTTTT
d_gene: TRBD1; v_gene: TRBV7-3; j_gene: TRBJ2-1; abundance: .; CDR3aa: CASSQFGTENNEQFF; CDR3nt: TGTGCCAGCAGCCAATTCGGGACAGAAAATAATGAGCAGTTCTTC
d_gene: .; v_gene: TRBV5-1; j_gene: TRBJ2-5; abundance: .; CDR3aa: CASSLASETQYF; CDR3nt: TGCGCCAGCAGCTTGGCTTCGGAGACCCAGTACTTC
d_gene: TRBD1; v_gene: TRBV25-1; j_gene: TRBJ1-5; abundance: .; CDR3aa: CASSAPGQGFQPQHF; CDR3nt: TGTGCCAGCAGTGCCCCGGGACAGGGTTTCCAGCCCCAGCATTTT
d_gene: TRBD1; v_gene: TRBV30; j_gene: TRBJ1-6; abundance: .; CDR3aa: CAWSVGRGQSPLHF; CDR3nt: TGTGCCTGGAGTGTAGGAAGGGGGCAATCACCCCTCCACTTT
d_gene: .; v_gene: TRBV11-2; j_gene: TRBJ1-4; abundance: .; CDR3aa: CASSFNTPQGSGEKLFF; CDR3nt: TGTGCCAGCAGCTTTAATACGCCTCAGGGGTCAGGGGAAAAACTGTTTTTT
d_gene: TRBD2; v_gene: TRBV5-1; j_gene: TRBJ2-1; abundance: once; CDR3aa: CASTKTGGQNEQFF; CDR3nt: TGCGCCAGTACCAAGACGGGGGGGCAGAATGAGCAGTTCTTC
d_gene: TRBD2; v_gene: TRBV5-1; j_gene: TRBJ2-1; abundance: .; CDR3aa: CASSLDPAGGEQFF; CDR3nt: TGCGCCAGCAGCTTGGATCCAGCGGGGGGTGAGCAGTTCTTC
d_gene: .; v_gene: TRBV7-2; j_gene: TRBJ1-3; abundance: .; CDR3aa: CASSPQRGIMGDTIYF; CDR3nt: TGTGCCAGCAGCCCCCAAAGGGGGATAATGGGGGACACCATATATTTT
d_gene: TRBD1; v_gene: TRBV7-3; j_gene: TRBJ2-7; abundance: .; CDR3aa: CASSLDRGNEQYF; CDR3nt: TGTGCCAGCAGCCTGGACAGGGGCAACGAGCAGTACTTC
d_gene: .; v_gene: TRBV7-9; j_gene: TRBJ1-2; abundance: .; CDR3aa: CASSLVLVGSYGYTF; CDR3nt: TGTGCCAGCAGCTTAGTGCTGGTTGGGAGCTATGGCTACACCTTC
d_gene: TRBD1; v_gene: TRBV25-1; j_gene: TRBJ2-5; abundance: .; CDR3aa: CASSPSQGIGETQYF; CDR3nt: TGTGCCAGCAGTCCCTCACAGGGGATCGGGGAGACCCAGTACTTC
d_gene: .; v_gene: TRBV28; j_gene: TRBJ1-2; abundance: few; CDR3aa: CASSPGVYGYTF; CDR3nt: TGTGCCAGCAGCCCAGGGGTCTATGGCTACACCTTC
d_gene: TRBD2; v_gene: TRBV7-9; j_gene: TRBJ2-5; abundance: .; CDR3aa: CASSAAGTSVETQYF; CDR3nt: TGTGCCAGCAGCGCAGCCGGGACTAGCGTAGAGACCCAGTACTTC
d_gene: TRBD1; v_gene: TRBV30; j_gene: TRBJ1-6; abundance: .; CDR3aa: CAWMNTGANSPLHF; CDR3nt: TGTGCCTGGATGAACACAGGGGCAAATTCACCCCTCCACTTT
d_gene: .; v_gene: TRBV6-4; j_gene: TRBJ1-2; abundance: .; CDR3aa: CASSDSERSYGYTF; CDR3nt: TGTGCCAGCAGTGACTCGGAACGGAGCTATGGCTACACCTTC
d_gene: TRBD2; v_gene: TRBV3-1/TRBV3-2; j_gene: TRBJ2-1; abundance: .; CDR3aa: CASSQGRVSGGRAYNEQFF; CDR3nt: TGTGCCAGCAGCCAAGGGAGAGTTAGCGGGGGACGAGCCTACAATGAGCAGTTCTTC
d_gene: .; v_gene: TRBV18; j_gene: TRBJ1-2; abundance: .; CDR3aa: CASSPMDSYGYTF; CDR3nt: TGTGCCAGCTCACCGATGGACAGCTATGGCTACACCTTC
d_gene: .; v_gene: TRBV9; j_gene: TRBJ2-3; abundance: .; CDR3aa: CASSDSGGYTDTQYF; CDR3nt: TGTGCCAGCAGCGACTCTGGGGGCTACACAGATACGCAGTATTTT
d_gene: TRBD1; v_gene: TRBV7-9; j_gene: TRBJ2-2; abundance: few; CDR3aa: CASRAGTGNTGELFF; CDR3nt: TGTGCCAGCAGAGCCGGGACAGGGAACACCGGGGAGCTGTTTTTT
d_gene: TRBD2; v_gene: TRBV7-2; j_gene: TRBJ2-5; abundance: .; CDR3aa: CASSLVAGVKETQYF; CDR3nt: TGTGCCAGCAGCTTAGTAGCGGGGGTAAAAGAGACCCAGTACTTC
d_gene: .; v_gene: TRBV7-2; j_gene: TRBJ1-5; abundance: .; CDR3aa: CASTTLGQPQHF; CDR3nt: TGTGCCAGCACCACCCTCGGTCAGCCCCAGCATTTT
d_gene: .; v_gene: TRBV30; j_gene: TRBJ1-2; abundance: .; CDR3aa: CAWLTGWPNYGYTF; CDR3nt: TGTGCCTGGTTAACAGGGTGGCCTAACTATGGCTACACCTTC
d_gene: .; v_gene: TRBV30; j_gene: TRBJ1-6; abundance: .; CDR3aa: CAWSELKNSPLHF; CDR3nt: TGTGCCTGGAGCGAGCTAAAGAATTCACCCCTCCACTTT
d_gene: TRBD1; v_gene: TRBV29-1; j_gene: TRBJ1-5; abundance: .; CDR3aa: CSVVQGAGNQPQHF; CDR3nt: TGCAGCGTTGTTCAGGGGGCCGGCAATCAGCCCCAGCATTTT
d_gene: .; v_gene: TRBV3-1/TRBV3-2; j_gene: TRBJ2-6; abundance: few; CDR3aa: CASSQAGAGANVLTF; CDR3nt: TGTGCCAGCAGCCAAGCAGGGGCTGGGGCCAACGTCCTGACTTTC
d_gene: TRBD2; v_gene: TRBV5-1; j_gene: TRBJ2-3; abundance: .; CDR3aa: CASSFAGRLVVTDTQYF; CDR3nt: TGCGCCAGCAGCTTCGCCGGGAGGTTAGTGGTCACAGATACGCAGTATTTT